This T cell receptor (beta chain) originates from a study of shared clonotypes between healthy human individuals. Regarding this clone: Its target is not known.

General study findings and limits: About 5% was the fraction of naive CD4 clonotypes found shared across a few donors. Clonotypes shared by all four donors outscored non-shared clonotypes in generation probability. Generally, naive subsets came out with larger estimated richness than memory subsets.

Naive CD8 cells comprised CD45RO-negative, CCR7-positively selected cells, excluding terminally differentiated effector memory CD45RA+ cells. Authors' methods: Filtering was not the same, since immunoSEQ gave junction-only sequences without quality scores. TCRdb's table, derived via immunoSEQ multiplex PCR, lists solely in-frame clones and lacks some. The V and J calls and clone size were taken over from that table, and D and trimming were inferred from the DNA. The sample consists of roughly 2,000,000 clones, just over 90% of them appearing once. V was pared by 5 bases and J by 2 bases, with 16 bases between. The length of the CDR3 is 15 residues. The germline V gene encodes CDR1 SEHNR and CDR2 FQNEAQ (reference sequence).

The chain employs TRBV7-9 and TRBJ2-7; D is possibly TRBD2 (5 bases). Sample: naive CD8+ T cells from PBMCs. The TCR comes from a man between 18 and 35 years old in good health. Some clones in this sample may be carry-over from other donors' samples. The CDR3 loop reads CASSPEGRFPYEQYF. CDR3 DNA sequence: TGTGCCAGCAGCCCAGAAGGGAGATTTCCCTACGAGCAGTACTTC.